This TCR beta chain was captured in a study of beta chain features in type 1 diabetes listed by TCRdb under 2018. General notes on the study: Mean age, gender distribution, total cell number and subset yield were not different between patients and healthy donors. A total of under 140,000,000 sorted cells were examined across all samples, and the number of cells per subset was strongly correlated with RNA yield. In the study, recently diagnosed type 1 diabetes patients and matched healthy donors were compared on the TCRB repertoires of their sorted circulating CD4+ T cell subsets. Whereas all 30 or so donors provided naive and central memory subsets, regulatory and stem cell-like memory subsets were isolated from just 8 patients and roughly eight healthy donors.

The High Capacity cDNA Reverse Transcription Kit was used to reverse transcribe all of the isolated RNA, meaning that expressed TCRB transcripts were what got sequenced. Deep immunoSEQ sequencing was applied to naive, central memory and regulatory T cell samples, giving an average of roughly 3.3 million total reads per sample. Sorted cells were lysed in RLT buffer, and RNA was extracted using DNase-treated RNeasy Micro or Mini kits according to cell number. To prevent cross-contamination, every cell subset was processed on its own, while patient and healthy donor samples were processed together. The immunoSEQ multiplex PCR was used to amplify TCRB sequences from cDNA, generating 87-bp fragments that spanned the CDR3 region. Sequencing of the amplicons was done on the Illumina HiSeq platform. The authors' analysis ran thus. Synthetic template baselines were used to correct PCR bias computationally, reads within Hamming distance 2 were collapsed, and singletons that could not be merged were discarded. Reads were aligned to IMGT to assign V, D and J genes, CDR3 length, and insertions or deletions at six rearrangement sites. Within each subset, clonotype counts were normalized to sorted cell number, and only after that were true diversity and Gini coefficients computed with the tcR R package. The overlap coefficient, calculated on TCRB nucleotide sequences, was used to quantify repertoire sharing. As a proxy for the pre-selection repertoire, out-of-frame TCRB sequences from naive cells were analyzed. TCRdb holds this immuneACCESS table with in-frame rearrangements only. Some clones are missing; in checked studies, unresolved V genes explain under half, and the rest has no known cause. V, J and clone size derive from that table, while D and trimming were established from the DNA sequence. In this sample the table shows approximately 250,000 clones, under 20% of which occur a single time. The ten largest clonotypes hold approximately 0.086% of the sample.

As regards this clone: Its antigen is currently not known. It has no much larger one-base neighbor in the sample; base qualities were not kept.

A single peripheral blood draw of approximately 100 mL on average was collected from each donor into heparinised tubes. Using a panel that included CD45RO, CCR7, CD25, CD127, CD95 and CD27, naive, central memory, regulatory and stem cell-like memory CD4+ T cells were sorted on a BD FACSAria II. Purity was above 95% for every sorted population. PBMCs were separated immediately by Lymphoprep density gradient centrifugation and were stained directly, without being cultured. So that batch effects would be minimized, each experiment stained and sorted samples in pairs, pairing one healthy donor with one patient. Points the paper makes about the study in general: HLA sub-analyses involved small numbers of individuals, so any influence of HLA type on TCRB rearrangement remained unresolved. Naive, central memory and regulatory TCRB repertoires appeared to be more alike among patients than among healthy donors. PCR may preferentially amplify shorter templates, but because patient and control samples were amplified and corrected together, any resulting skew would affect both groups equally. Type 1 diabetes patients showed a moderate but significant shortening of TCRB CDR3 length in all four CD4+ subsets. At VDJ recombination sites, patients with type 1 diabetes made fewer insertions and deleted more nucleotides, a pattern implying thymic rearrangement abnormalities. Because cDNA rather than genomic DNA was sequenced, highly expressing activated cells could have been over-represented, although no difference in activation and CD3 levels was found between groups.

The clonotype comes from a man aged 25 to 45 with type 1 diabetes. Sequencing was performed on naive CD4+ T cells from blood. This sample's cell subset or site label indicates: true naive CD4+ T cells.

The CDR3 region reads CASSERTSGYEQYF. The DNA sequence reads TGTGCCAGCAGCGAGAGGACTAGCGGCTACGAGCAGTACTTC. The V and J segments used are TRBV9 and TRBJ2-7; 10 bases in between match TRBD2. After removal of 3 bases from V and 3 bases from J, the junction retains 3 bases not matched to a gene. The CDR3, from cysteine to phenylalanine, totals 14 residues. The read is trimmed to its CDR3 DNA, 42 bases read in frame from base 1. The germline V gene sets CDR1 to SGDLS and CDR2 to YYNGEE.